This T cell receptor (beta chain) is drawn from a study of shared clonotypes between healthy human individuals. Trimming left V 2 bases short and J 3 bases short, with 13 bases between. Germline V gene data show CDR1 as KGHSH and CDR2 as LQKENI. The CDR3 length is 15 residues. Only in-frame clones appear in the TCRdb table, and some are missing; sequencing was by immunoSEQ multiplex PCR. The sample records 2 million to 3 million clones, roughly 93% being singletons. This clone was picked up one time. This sequence joins TRBV18 and TRBJ1-2, with a possible D match to TRBD1 (5 bases). Sequencing was performed on naive CD4+ T cells from PBMCs. The subset was: CD45RA+ positively selected. The source of this sequence is a man between 18 and 35 years old in good health. Some clones in this sample may be carry-over from other donors' samples. The CDR3 reads CASSPSRDVDYGYTF. The CDR3 coding sequence is TGTGCCAGCTCACCATCCAGGGATGTGGACTATGGCTACACCTTC.